This TCR beta chain comes out of a study of graft-versus-host responses after intestinal transplantation. Responder cells that were proliferating and CFSE-low, both CD3+CD4+ and CD3+CD8+, were sorted after the reaction. Clones were read by immunoSEQ multiplex PCR, and TCRdb kept only the in-frame ones, dropping some. The sample consists of about 14,000 clones, approximately 30% of them appearing once. This clone was found a few times. CDR1 LNHDA and CDR2 SQIVND come from the germline V gene (reference sequence). The CDR3 runs to 13 residues. V lost 5 bases, J lost 2 bases, and 7 bases lay in between. This rearrangement joins TRBV19 to TRBJ1-5, with D uncertain. The receptor's source is a human patient who received an intestinal transplant. The sequences come from alloreactive CD4+ T cells from a mixed lymphocyte reaction culture, collected before intestinal transplant. Subset denoted: CFSE-low proliferating T cells sorted from roughly 6-day pre-transplant mixed lymphocyte reaction (GvH or HvG direction). In nucleotides, the CDR3 is TGTGCCAGTAGTGTGGGAGGCAATCAGCCCCAGCATTTT. This encodes CASSVGGNQPQHF. The full variable domain, its missing parts supplied by reference TRBV19 and TRBJ1-5, is DGGITQSPKYLFRKEGQNVTLSCEQNLNHDAMYWYRQDPGQGLRLIYYSQIVNDFQKGDIAEGYSVSREKKESFPLTVTSAQKNPTAFYLCASSVGGNQPQHFGDGTRLSIL.